This section outlines one TCR beta chain sequence together with its context. As yet, its antigen is unknown. PCR primers comprised 60 Vbeta and 13 Jbeta primers. Sequenced by immunoSEQ multiplex PCR; TCRdb stores in-frame clones only, minus some. The sample holds 150,000 to 200,000 clones, 70% to 80% seen once. These data are taken from a study of cytomegalovirus exposure and HLA in healthy donors. Study-wide results and caveats: Three chains linked to CMV were shown in vitro to be specific for CMV antigens. In a later analysis, TCR beta V- and J-gene trimming showed a link to a missense DCLRE1C variant. Cytomegalovirus status, reportedly, was diagnosed with high specificity and sensitivity by the classifier.

V shed 2 bases and J 6 bases; nucleotides not matched to a gene: 5. This CDR3 spans 14 amino acids. CDR1 is SGHRS, CDR2 YFSETQ, per germline. The genes are TRBV5-1 and TRBJ2-1, with 7 bases that match TRBD1. Sequenced material: PBMCs. The receptor's source is a woman in her thirties or forties in good health and CMV-seronegative. The CDR3 DNA reads TGCGCCAGCAGCTTAGGACAGGCGGGCAATGAGCAGTTCTTC. Amino acids: CASSLGQAGNEQFF.